This T cell receptor beta chain derives from a study of vaccination and CD4 T cells after COVID-19. Study overall: Convalescent donors were composed of six males and four females, of whom two were Hispanic.

The study sequenced cultured CD4+ T cell DNA using the Oncomine TCR Beta short-read assay. In TCRdb, the PCR reads were re-called with MiXCR into one record per CDR3 protein. The table includes some 16,000 distinct CDR3 sequences, roughly 58% detected once. The CDR3 sequence is 15 residues long. The ends were cut back, 5 bases at V and 0 bases at J, with 10 bases in the middle. The germline V gene encodes CDR1 LNHDA and CDR2 SQIVND (reference sequence). A remark on this clonotype: Its antigen is not known.

Specified treatment: roughly nine-day PBMC culture with coronavirus spike peptide pools or control peptides (ViraFEST assay). TCR sequencing followed the expansion of antigen-specific T cells with peptide pools in ViraFEST. After being plated at two million per well, PBMCs were cultured with about 10 IU/ml IL-2 and about 10 ug/ml peptide pools. This rearrangement joins TRBV19 to TRBJ2-2; possibly TRBD2 for D (6 bases). The sequenced sample consisted of CD4+ T cells from blood, cultured in vitro. The sequence was collected from a human donor who had recovered from COVID-19. CDR3 bases: TGTGCCAGTAGTGTTCCGGGAGCGAACACCGGGGAGCTGTTTTTT. Translated: CASSVPGANTGELFF.